This is a list of T cell receptor beta chains from one sample in a study of memory CD4+ T cells and cytomegalovirus serostatus. Sequenced by immunoSEQ multiplex PCR; TCRdb stores in-frame clones only, minus some. The sample carries over 40,000 clones, 78% recorded once. The sample consisted of memory CD4+ T cells from blood. The origin of the receptors is an adult in good health and CMV-seronegative. CDR3s include the opening cysteine and the closing phenylalanine or tryptophan. The D gene is left open where the match is weak. Size is omitted from some rows. Given values are once, few, many or a class for expanded clones.

v_gene	abundance	j_gene	d_gene	CDR3nt	CDR3aa
TRBV7-8	.	TRBJ2-1	.	TGTGCCAGCAGCTTAGCAGGGATGAACTCTGACAATGAGCAGTTCTTC	CASSLAGMNSDNEQFF
TRBV27	.	TRBJ1-1	.	TGTGCCAGCCCACCGAAGGGGCAGAACACTGAAGCTTTCTTT	CASPPKGQNTEAFF
TRBV5-1	.	TRBJ1-5	.	TGCGCCAGCAGCTTGGAGGGAGGGGGCAATCAGCCCCAGCATTTT	CASSLEGGGNQPQHF
TRBV29-1	.	TRBJ2-1	.	TGCAGCGTTGCCCTCGGCTCGGGGGAGCAGTTCTTC	CSVALGSGEQFF
TRBV29-1	.	TRBJ1-2	TRBD1	TGCAGCGTTGTCGGGCAGGGGGCCTGGGGCTACACCTTC	CSVVGQGAWGYTF
TRBV18	.	TRBJ1-5	.	TGTGCCAGCTCAAGTACAGGGTCTGGCAATCAGCCCCAGCATTTT	CASSSTGSGNQPQHF
TRBV15	.	TRBJ2-3	TRBD2	TGTGCCACCAGCAGCAGACTAGCGGGGGGCACAGATACGCAGTATTTT	CATSSRLAGGTDTQYF
TRBV6-1	.	TRBJ1-2	TRBD1	TGTGCCAGCACCGCCCCCCCAGGGGGCCGCTATGGCTACACCTTC	CASTAPPGGRYGYTF
TRBV18	.	TRBJ2-5	.	TGTGCCAGCTCACCCCCGGAAGTTCAAGAGACCCAGTACTTC	CASSPPEVQETQYF
TRBV25-1	.	TRBJ2-3	.	TGTGCCAGCAGTGATTACGTAGATACGCAGTATTTT	CASSDYVDTQYF
TRBV19	.	TRBJ1-1	.	TGTGCCAGTAGGGAGCGAATCAGCGGCACTGAAGCTTTCTTT	CASRERISGTEAFF
TRBV28	once	TRBJ2-5	.	TGTGCCAGCAGTACCGCAGGGCGTCAAGAGACCCAGTACTTC	CASSTAGRQETQYF
TRBV2	.	TRBJ1-6	TRBD1	TGTGCCAGTACACAGGGGAAGGATTCACCCCTCCACTTT	CASTQGKDSPLHF
TRBV5-4	.	TRBJ1-6	.	TGTGCCAGCAGCTTGGACCCGGTCAATAATTCACCCCTCCACTTT	CASSLDPVNNSPLHF
TRBV28	.	TRBJ2-4	.	TGTGCCAGCGGCCGTGGGGGAATTGTAATCCTAGCCAAAAACATTCAGTACTTC	CASGRGGIVILAKNIQYF
TRBV19	.	TRBJ1-2	.	TGTGCCAGTAGTATGACGTCCCGGGACATTTTTCGTGGCTACACCTTC	CASSMTSRDIFRGYTF
TRBV18	.	TRBJ1-2	TRBD1	TGTGCCAGCTCACCGGGACAGGGAAACTATGGCTACACCTTC	CASSPGQGNYGYTF
TRBV28	.	TRBJ2-1	TRBD2	TGTGCCAGCAGGCCGGGACTAGCGGGGGTACCCTCCTACAATGAGCAGTTCTTC	CASRPGLAGVPSYNEQFF